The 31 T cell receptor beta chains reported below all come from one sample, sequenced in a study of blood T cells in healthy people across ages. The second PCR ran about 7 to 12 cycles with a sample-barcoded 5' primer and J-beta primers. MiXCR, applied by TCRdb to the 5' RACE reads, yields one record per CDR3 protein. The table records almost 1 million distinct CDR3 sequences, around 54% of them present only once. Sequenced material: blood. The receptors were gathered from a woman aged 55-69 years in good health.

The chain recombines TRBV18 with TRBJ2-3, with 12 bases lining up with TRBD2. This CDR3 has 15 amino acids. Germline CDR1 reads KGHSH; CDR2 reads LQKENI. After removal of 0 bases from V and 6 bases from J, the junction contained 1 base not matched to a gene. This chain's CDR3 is CASSPPGTSGDTQYF. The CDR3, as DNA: TGTGCCAGCTCACCACCCGGGACTAGCGGGGATACGCAGTATTTT.

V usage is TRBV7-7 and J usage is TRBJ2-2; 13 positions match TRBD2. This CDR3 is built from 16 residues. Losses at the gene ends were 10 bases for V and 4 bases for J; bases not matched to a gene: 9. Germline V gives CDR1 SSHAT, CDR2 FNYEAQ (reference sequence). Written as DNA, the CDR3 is TGTGCCACACCCCGACTAGCGGGAGGTACCACCGGGGAGCTGTTTTTT. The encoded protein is CATPRLAGGTTGELFF. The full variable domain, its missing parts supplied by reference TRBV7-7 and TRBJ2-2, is GAGVSQSPRYKVTKRGQDVTLRCDPISSHATLYWYQQALGQGPEFLTYFNYEAQPDKSGLPSDRFSAERPEGSISTLTIQRTEQRDSAMYRCATPRLAGGTTGELFFGEGSRLTVL.

The CDR3 sequence is CASRGQTVGEQYF. The CDR3 DNA follows: TGTGCCAGCAGGGGACAGACGGTCGGCGAGCAGTACTTC. The V and J genes are TRBV28 and TRBJ2-5; the match to TRBD1 covers 7 bases. The end of the DNA is better explained by TRBJ2-7, so the J call may be wrong. The germline V gene encodes CDR1 MDHEN and CDR2 SYDVKM. CDR3 length equals 13 residues.

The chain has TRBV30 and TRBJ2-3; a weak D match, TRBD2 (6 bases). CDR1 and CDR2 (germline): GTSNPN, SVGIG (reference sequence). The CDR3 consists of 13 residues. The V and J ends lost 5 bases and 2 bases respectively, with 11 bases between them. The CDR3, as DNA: TGTGCCTGGTGGGAGGAGTCCACAGATACGCAGTATTTT. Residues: CAWWEESTDTQYF. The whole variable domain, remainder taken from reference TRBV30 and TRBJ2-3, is SQTIHQWPATLVQPVGSPLSLECTVEGTSNPNLYWYRQAAGRGLQLLFYSVGIGQISSEVPQNLSASRPQDRQFILSSKKLLLSDSGFYLCAWWEESTDTQYFGPGTRLTVL.

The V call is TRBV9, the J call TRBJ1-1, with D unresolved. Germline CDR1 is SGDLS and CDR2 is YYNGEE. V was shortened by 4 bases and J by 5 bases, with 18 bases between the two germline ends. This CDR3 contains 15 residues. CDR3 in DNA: TGTGCCAGCAGCCCTGTGGTCCAACCTCTTACTGAAGCTTTCTTT. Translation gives CASSPVVQPLTEAFF.

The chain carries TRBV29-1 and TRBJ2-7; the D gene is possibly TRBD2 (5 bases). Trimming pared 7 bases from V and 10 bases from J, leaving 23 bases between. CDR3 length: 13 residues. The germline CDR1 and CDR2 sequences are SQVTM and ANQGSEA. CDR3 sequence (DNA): TGCAGCGCCCTCCCCGGGGTGCGAGGAATTCAGTACTTC. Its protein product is CSALPGVRGIQYF.

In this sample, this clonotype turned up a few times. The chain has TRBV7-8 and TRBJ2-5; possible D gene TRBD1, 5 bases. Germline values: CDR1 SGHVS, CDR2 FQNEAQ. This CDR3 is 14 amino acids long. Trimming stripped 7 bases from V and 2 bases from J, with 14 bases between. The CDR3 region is CASITQGTQETQYF. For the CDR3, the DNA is TGTGCCAGCATCACTCAGGGTACTCAAGAGACCCAGTACTTC.

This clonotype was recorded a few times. The CDR3 reads CASTTGAAGANVLTF. The CDR3 DNA follows: TGTGCCAGCACGACAGGGGCGGCTGGGGCCAACGTCCTGACTTTC. This chain links TRBV12-3 or TRBV12-4 with TRBJ2-6; 8 bases are shared with TRBD1. The CDR3 spans 15 residues. V was clipped by 7 bases and J by 2 bases; unmatched bases: 4.

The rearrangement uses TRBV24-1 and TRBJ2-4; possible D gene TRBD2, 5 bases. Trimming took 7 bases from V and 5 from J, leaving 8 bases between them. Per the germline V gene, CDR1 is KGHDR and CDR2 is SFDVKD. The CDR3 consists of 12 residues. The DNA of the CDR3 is TGTGCCACCAGGGACGGGGAAAACATTCAGTACTTC. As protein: CATRDGENIQYF.

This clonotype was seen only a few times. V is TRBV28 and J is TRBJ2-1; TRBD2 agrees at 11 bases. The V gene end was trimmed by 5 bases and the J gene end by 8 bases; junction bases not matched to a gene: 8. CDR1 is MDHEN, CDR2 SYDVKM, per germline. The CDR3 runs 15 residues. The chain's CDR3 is CASSNIAGGIHEQFF. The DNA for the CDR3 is TGTGCCAGCAGTAACATAGCGGGAGGGATCCATGAGCAGTTCTTC.

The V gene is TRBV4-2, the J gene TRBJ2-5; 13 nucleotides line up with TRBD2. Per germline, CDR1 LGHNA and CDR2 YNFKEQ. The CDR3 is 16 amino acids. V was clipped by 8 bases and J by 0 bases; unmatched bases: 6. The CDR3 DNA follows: TGTGCCAGCGGGACCGGGACTAGCGGGAACCAAGAGACCCAGTACTTC. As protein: CASGTGTSGNQETQYF.

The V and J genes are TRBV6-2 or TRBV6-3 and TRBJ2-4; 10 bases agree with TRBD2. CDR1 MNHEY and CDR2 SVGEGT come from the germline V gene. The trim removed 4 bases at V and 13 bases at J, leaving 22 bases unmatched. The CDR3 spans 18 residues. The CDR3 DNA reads TGTGCCAGCAGTTCCCCGGGGGACCTAGCGGGAGACCCCGGGGAGCAGTACTTC. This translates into CASSSPGDLAGDPGEQYF.

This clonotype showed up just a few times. CDR3 DNA sequence: TGTGCCACCAGTGATCCAAACAGGGGCGCGGGTGAAGCTTTCTTT. This sequence encodes CATSDPNRGAGEAFF. The chain recombines TRBV24-1 with TRBJ1-1; 7 positions match TRBD1. V lost 3 bases to trimming and J lost 7 bases; unmatched junction nucleotides: 10. In germline, CDR1 is KGHDR, CDR2 SFDVKD. The CDR3 is made up of 15 amino acids.

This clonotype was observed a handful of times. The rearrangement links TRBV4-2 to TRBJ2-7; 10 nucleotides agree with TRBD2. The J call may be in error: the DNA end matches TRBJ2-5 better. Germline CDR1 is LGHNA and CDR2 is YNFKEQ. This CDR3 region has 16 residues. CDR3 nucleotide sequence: TGTGCCAGCAGCCAAGCCGGGACTAGCGCTCAAGAGACCCAGTACTTC. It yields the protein CASSQAGTSAQETQYF.

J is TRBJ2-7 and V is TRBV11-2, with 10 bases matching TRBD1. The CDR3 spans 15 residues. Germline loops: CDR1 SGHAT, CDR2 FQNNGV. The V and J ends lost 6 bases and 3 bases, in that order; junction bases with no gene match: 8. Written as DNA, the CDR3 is TGTGCCAGCAGGAGAGCCGGGACAGGGGACTACGAGCAGTACTTC. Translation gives CASRRAGTGDYEQYF.

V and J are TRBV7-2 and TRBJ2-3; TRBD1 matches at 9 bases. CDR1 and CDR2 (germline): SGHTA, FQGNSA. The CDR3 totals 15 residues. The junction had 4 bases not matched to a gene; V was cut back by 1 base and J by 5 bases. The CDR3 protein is CASSLDRGPRDTQYF. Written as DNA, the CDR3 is TGTGCCAGCAGCTTAGACAGGGGGCCCCGAGATACGCAGTATTTT. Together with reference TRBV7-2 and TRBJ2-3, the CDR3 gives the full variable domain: GAGVSQSPSNKVTEKGKDVELRCDPISGHTALYWYRQSLGQGLEFLIYFQGNSAPDKSGLPSDRFSAERTGGSVSTLTIQRTQQEDSAVYLCASSLDRGPRDTQYFGPGTRLTVL.

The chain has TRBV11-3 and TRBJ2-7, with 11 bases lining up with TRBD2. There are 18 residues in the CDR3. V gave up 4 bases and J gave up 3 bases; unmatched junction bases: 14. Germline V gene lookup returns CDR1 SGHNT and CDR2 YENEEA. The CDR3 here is CASSSLAGVKASYYEQYF. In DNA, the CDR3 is TGTGCCAGCAGCTCACTAGCGGGAGTAAAGGCCTCCTACTACGAGCAGTACTTC.

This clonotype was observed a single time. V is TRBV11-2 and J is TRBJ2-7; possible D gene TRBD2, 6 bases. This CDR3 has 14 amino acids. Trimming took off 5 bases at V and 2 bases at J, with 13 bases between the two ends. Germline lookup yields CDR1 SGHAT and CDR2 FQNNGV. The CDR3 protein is CASSADGGTYEQYF. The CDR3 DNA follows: TGTGCCAGCAGCGCCGACGGGGGAACCTACGAGCAGTACTTC.

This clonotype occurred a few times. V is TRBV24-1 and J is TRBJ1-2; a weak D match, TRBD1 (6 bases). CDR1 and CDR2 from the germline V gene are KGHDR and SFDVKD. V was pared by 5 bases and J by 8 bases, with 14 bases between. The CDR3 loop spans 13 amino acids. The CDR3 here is CATSGGTGRGYTF. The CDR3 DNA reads TGTGCCACCAGTGGGGGTACAGGGAGGGGCTACACCTTC.

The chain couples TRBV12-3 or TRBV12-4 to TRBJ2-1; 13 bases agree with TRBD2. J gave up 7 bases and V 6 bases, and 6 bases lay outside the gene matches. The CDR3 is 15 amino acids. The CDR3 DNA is TGTGCCAGCAGAATGGGACTAGCGGGATATAATGAGCAGTTCTTC. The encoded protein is CASRMGLAGYNEQFF.

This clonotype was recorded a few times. This chain's CDR3 is CATEPGGNYEQYF. For the CDR3, the DNA is TGTGCCACTGAACCAGGGGGAAACTACGAGCAGTACTTC. V gene TRBV6-5 combines with J gene TRBJ2-7; TRBD1 aligns across 7 bases. This CDR3 has 13 residues. With 10 bases clipped from V and 3 bases from J, the junction kept 9 bases outside the gene matches. CDR1 and CDR2 (germline): MNHEY, SVGAGI.

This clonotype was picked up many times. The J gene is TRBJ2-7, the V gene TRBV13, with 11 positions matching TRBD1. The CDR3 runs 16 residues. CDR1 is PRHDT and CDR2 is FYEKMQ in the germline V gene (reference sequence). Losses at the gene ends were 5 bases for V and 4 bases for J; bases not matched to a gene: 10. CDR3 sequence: CASSPRTGGNPYEQYF. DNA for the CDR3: TGTGCCAGCAGCCCCAGGACAGGGGGCAATCCATACGAGCAGTACTTC.

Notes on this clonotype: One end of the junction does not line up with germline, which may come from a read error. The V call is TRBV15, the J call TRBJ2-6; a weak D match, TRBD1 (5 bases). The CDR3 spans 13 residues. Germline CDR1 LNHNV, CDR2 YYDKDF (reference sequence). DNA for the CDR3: TGTGCCACCGGGGTTTCTGGGGCCAACGTCCCGACTTTC. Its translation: CATGVSGANVPTF.

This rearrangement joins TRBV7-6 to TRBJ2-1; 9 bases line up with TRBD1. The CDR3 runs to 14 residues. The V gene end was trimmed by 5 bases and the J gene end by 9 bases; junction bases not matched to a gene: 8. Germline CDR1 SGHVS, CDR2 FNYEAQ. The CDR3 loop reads CASSPGQGGVEQFF. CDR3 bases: TGTGCCAGCAGCCCGGGACAGGGTGGAGTTGAGCAGTTCTTC.

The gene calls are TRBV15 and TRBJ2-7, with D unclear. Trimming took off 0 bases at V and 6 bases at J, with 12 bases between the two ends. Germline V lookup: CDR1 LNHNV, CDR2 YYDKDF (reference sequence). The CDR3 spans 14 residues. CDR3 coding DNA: TGTGCCACCAGCAGAGACCCTGGGCCGGGCGAGCAGTACTTC. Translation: CATSRDPGPGEQYF.

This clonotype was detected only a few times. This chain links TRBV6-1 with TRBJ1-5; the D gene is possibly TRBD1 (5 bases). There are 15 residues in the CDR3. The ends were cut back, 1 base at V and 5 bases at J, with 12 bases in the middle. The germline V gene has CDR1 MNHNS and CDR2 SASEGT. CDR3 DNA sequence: TGTGCCAGCAGTGAAGGGACGCCGGGGGATCAGCCCCAGCATTTT. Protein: CASSEGTPGDQPQHF.

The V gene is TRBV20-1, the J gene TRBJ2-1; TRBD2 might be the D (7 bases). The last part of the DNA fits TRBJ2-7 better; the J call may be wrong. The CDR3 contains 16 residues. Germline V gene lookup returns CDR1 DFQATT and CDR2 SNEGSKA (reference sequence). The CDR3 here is CSARAPTGGSYNEQYF. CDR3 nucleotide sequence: TGCAGTGCTAGAGCCCCGACGGGGGGCTCCTACAATGAGCAGTACTTC.

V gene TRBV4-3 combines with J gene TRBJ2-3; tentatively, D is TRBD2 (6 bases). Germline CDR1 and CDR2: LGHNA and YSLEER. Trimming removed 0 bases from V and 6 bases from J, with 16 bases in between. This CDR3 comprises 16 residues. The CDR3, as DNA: TGCGCCAGCAGCCAAGATTGGCCGACCGCGGGGGATACGCAGTATTTT. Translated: CASSQDWPTAGDTQYF.

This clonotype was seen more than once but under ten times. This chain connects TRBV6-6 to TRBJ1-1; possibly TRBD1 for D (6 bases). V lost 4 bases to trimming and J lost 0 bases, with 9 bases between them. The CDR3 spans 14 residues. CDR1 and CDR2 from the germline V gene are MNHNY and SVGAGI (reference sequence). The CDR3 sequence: CASSSQGLNTEAFF. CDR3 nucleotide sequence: TGTGCCAGCAGTTCCCAGGGGCTGAACACTGAAGCTTTCTTT.

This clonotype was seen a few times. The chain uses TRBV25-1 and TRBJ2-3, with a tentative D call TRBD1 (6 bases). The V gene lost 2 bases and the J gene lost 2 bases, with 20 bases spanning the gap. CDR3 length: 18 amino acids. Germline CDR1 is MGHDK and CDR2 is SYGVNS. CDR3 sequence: CASSEGSRRGPATDTQYF. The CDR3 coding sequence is TGTGCCAGCAGTGAAGGTTCCCGCAGGGGCCCGGCCACAGATACGCAGTATTTT.

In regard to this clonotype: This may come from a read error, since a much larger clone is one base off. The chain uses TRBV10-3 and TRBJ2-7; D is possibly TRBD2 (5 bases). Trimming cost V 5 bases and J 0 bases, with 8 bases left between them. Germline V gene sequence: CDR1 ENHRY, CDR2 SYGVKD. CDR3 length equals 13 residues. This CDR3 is CAISRDSSYEQYF. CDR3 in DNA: TGTGCCATCAGTCGGGATAGCTCCTACGAGCAGTACTTC.